Following are 7 T cell receptor beta chains from one sample sequenced in a study of blood T cell repertoires in COVID-19. Generated by immunoSEQ multiplex PCR, the TCRdb table keeps only in-frame clones and is missing some. The sample gives tens of thousands of clones, approximately 84% of which show up once; 16% is in the top ten. Material for sequencing was peripheral blood. All receptors derive from a man in his forties with COVID-19, enrolled during active disease.

The V call is TRBV7-9, the J call TRBJ1-5; TRBD1 might be the D (6 bases). V was trimmed by 5 bases and J by 4 bases, leaving 9 bases between them. Per the germline V gene, CDR1 is SEHNR and CDR2 is FQNEAQ (reference sequence). The CDR3 covers 13 residues. The CDR3 loop is CASSLQGNQPQHF. The DNA for the CDR3 is TGTGCCAGCAGCCTACAGGGAAATCAGCCCCAGCATTTT.

V and J are TRBV5-5 and TRBJ1-2; TRBD1 agrees at 8 bases. This CDR3 comprises 14 residues. CDR1 and CDR2 (germline): SGHKS, YYEKEE (reference sequence). The trim removed 4 bases at V and 8 bases at J, leaving 10 bases unmatched. CDR3: CASSQEQGVGGYTF. CDR3 DNA sequence: TGTGCCAGCAGCCAGGAACAGGGGGTGGGCGGCTACACCTTC.

The chain is built from TRBV25-1 and TRBJ1-2; TRBD1 aligns across 9 bases. With 4 bases clipped from V and 6 bases from J, the junction kept 3 bases outside the gene matches. This CDR3 is 13 amino acids long. Germline assignment: CDR1 MGHDK and CDR2 SYGVNS. In nucleotides, the CDR3 is TGTGCCAGCAGTGCGGGACAGGGAGATGGCTACACCTTC. Protein: CASSAGQGDGYTF.

The V gene is TRBV6-5, the J gene TRBJ2-5; 8 positions match TRBD2. The length of the CDR3 is 15 residues. J lost 4 bases, V lost 4 bases, and 8 bases had no gene match. Germline V CDR1 and CDR2: MNHEY, SVGAGI. CDR3: CASSSPGGQGETQYF. CDR3 in DNA: TGTGCCAGCAGTTCTCCGGGGGGGCAGGGAGAGACCCAGTACTTC.

The chain employs TRBV7-6 and TRBJ1-3; no reliable D call. Trimming shortened V by 1 base and J by 0 bases, and 10 bases separated the two germline ends. The CDR3 loop spans 16 amino acids. In germline, CDR1 is SGHVS, CDR2 FNYEAQ. The CDR3 nucleotides read TGTGCCAGCAGCTTAGGGGCCGCTTCCTCTGGAAACACCATATATTTT. Translated: CASSLGAASSGNTIYF.

This clone turned up a few times. The chain uses TRBV5-8 and TRBJ2-1; TRBD1 agrees at 7 bases. The J segment lost 1 base and the V segment lost 7 bases, leaving 2 bases of the junction unmatched. Germline loops: CDR1 SGHTS, CDR2 YDEGEE. The CDR3 is made up of 13 amino acids. The CDR3 sequence: CASPGQSYNEQFF. The CDR3 DNA is TGTGCCAGCCCGGGACAGTCCTACAATGAGCAGTTCTTC. The full variable domain, in which reference TRBV5-8 and TRBJ2-1 provide the parts outside the CDR3, is EAGVTQSPTHLIKTRGQQATLRCSPISGHTSVYWYQQALGLGLQFLLWYDEGEERNRGNFPPRFSGRQFPNYSSELNVNALELEDSALYLCASPGQSYNEQFFGPGTRLTVL.

V usage is TRBV10-3 and J usage is TRBJ1-1, with 7 bases matching TRBD1. The CDR3 covers 15 residues. Trimming cost V 3 bases and J 1 base; bases outside gene matches: 5. Germline CDR1 and CDR2: ENHRY and SYGVKD. CDR3 nucleotides: TGTGCCATCAGTGACCAGGGACAGCAGAACACTGAAGCTTTCTTT. Residues: CAISDQGQQNTEAFF.